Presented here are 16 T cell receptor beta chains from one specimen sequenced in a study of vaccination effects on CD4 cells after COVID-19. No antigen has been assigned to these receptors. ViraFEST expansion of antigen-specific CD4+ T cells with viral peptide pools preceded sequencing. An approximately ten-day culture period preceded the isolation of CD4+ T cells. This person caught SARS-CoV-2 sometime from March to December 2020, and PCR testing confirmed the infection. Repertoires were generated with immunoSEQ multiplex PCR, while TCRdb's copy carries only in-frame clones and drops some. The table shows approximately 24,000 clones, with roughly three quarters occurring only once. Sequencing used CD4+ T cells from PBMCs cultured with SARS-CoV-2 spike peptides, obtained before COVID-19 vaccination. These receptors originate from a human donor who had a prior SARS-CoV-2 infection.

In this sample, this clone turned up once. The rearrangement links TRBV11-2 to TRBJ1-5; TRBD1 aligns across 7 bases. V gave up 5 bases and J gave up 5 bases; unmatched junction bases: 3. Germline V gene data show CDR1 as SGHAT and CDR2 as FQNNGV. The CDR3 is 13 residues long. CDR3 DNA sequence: TGTGCCAGCAGCCGGGACAGCGATCAGCCCCAGCATTTT. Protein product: CASSRDSDQPQHF.

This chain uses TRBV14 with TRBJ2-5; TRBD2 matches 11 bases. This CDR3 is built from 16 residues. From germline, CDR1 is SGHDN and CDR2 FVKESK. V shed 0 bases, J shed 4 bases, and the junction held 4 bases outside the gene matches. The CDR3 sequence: CASSQESSGRPETQYF. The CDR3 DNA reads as TGTGCCAGCAGCCAAGAGTCTAGCGGGAGGCCAGAGACCCAGTACTTC.

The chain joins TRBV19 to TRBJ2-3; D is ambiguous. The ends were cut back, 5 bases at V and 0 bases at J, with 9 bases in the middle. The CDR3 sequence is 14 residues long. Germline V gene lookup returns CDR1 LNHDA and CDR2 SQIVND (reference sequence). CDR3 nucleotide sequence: TGTGCCAGTAGTCCCGAGACTAGCACAGATACGCAGTATTTT. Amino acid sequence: CASSPETSTDTQYF.

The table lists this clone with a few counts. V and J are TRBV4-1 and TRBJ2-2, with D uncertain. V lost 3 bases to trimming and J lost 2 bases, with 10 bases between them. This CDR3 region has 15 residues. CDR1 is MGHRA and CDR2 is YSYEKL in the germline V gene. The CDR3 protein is CASSQRTDNTGELFF. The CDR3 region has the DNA TGCGCCAGCAGCCAGAGGACGGATAACACCGGGGAGCTGTTTTTT.

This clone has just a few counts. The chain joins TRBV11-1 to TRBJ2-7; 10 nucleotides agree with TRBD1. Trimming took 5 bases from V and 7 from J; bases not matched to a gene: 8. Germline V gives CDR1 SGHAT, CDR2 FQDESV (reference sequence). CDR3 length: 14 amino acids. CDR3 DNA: TGTGCCAGCAGCCACGGACAGGGGGTGAGGGAGCAGTACTTC. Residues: CASSHGQGVREQYF.

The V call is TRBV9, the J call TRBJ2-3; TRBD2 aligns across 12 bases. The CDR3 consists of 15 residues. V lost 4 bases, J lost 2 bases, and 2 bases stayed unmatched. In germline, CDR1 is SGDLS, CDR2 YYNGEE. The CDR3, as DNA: TGTGCCAGCAGCAGGACTAGCGGGATCACAGATACGCAGTATTTT. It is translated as CASSRTSGITDTQYF.

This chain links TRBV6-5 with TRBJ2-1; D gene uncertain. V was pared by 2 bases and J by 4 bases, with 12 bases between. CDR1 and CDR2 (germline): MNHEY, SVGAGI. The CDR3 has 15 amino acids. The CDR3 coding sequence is TGTGCCAGCAGTTACGACACCATGGAATACAATGAGCAGTTCTTC. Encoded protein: CASSYDTMEYNEQFF.

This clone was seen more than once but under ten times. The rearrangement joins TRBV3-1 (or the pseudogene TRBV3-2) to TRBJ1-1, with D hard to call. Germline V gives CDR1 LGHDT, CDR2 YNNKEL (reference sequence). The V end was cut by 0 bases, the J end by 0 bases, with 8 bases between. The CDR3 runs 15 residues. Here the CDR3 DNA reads TGTGCCAGCAGCCAAGACCTAGGGATGAACACTGAAGCTTTCTTT. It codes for CASSQDLGMNTEAFF.

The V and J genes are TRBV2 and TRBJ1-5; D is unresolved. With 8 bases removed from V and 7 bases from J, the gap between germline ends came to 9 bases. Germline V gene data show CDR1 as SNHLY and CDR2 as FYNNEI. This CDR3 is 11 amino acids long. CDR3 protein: CASGGSQPQHF. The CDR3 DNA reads TGTGCCAGCGGTGGGTCCCAGCCCCAGCATTTT.

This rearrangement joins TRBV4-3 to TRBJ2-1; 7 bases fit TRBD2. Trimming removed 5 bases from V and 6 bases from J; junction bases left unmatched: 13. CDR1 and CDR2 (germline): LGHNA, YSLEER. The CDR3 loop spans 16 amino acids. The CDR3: CASSSRRGGGTNEQFF. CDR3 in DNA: TGCGCCAGCAGCTCCCGCAGAGGCGGGGGAACCAATGAGCAGTTCTTC.

CDR3 region: CASSSVPGVGNEQFF. CDR3 nucleotides: TGCGCCAGCAGCTCGGTTCCGGGCGTGGGCAATGAGCAGTTCTTC. This sequence joins TRBV5-1 and TRBJ2-1, with unresolved D. The length of the CDR3 is 15 residues. The ends were cut back, 3 bases at V and 6 bases at J, with 16 bases in the middle. Germline V gives CDR1 SGHRS, CDR2 YFSETQ.

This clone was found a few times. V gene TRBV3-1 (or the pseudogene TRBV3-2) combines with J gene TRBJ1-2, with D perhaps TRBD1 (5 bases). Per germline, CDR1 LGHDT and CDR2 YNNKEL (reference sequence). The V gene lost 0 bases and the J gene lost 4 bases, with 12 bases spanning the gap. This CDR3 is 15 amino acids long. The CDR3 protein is CASSQDLARVYGYTF. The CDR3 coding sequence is TGTGCCAGCAGCCAAGATCTGGCCAGGGTCTATGGCTACACCTTC.

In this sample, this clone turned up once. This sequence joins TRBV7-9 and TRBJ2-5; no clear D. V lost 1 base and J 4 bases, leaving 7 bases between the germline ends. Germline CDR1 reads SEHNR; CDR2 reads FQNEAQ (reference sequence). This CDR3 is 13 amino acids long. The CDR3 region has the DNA TGTGCCAGCAGCTTAGGGGCAGCAGAGACCCAGTACTTC. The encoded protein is CASSLGAAETQYF.

CDR3 DNA: TGCGCCAGCAGCCCACAGGGGACAGATACGCAGTATTTT. Its translation is CASSPQGTDTQYF. The chain combines TRBV5-1 with TRBJ2-3, with 7 bases fitting TRBD1. With V trimmed by 4 bases and J by 3 bases, 2 bases remained unmatched. The CDR3 sequence is 13 residues long. From germline, CDR1 is SGHRS and CDR2 YFSETQ.

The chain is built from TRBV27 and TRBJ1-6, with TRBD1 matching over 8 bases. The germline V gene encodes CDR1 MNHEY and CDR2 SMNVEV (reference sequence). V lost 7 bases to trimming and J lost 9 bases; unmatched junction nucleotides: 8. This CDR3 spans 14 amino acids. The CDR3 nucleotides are TGTGCCAGCACTTTCAGGGGGCGAGGTTCACCCCTCCACTTT. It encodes CASTFRGRGSPLHF.

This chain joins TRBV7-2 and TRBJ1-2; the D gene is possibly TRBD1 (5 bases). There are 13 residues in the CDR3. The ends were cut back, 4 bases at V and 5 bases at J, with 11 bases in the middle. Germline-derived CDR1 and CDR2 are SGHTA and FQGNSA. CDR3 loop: CASSSGEGYGYTF. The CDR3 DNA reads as TGTGCCAGCAGCTCGGGGGAGGGGTATGGCTACACCTTC.